This is a list of T cell receptor beta chains from one sample in a study of blood T cells in healthy people across ages. TCRdb reprocessed the 5' RACE reads via MiXCR and lists one record per CDR3 protein. The top ten clones hold more than 8% of a sample with hundreds of thousands of distinct CDR3 sequences, approximately 25% of them seen once. These sequences were also reported in another study, on T cells of mothers and their children.

The sequencing sample was made of blood. The receptor source for this set is a boy aged 5 to 17 in good health. The CDR3 runs from the conserved cysteine through the conserved F or W. The order of the fields is V gene, clone size, D gene, J gene, CDR3 DNA, CDR3 protein. The D gene is left open where the match is weak. Size is stated for part of the rows, as once, few or many counts, or as a class when the clone is expanded.

TRBV13	-	TRBD2	TRBJ2-1	TGTGCCAGCTGCGGGAGCTCCTACAATGAGCAGTTCTTC	CASCGSSYNEQFF
TRBV5-1	-	-	TRBJ2-7	TGCGCCAGCAGCCGCACGCCCACAGATGGGTACGAGCAGTACTTC	CASSRTPTDGYEQYF
TRBV27	few	TRBD2	TRBJ2-5	TGTGCCAGCAGTTCATTAGCGGGAGGCCTGAGATTCTTC	CASSSLAGGLRFF
TRBV6-6	many	TRBD2	TRBJ2-5	TGTGCCAGCAGCCTCCGGGGGGGCCTGGAGACCCAGTACTTC	CASSLRGGLETQYF
TRBV11-2	few	-	TRBJ2-6	TGTGCCAGCAGCCTGGATTCTCACGGCGCCAACGTCCTGACTTTC	CASSLDSHGANVLTF
TRBV10-3	-	-	TRBJ1-5	TGTGCCATCAGTGAAGGTCAGGAGGGACAGCCCCAGCATTTT	CAISEGQEGQPQHF
TRBV5-1	many	-	TRBJ2-5	TGCGCCAGCAGCTTTTTAGGGGAGGAGACCCAGTACTTC	CASSFLGEETQYF
TRBV6-5	-	-	TRBJ2-3	TGTGCCAGCAGTTACTCCTACGGGACTAGCACAGATACGCAGTATTTT	CASSYSYGTSTDTQYF
TRBV3-1	-	TRBD1	TRBJ2-7	TGTGCCAGCAGCCAAGATGGGGCCTCGACGCGACAGGGAAACGAGCAGTACTTC	CASSQDGASTRQGNEQYF
TRBV29-1	few	TRBD2	TRBJ2-7	TGCAGCGTTGTGCTAGCGGGACGGCGCGAGCAGTACTTC	CSVVLAGRREQYF
TRBV20-1	few	-	TRBJ2-5	TGCAGTGCTAGGCGCGGACAGACCCAGTACTTC	CSARRGQTQYF
TRBV28	-	-	TRBJ1-4	TGTGCCAGCAGTGTAGCCCGCCGAAATGAAAAACTGTTTTTT	CASSVARRNEKLFF
TRBV9	-	-	TRBJ2-4	TGTGCCAGCAGCGTAGATCCAGGGCTGAAAAACATTCAGTACTTC	CASSVDPGLKNIQYF
TRBV7-3	few	-	TRBJ1-2	TGTGCCAGCAGCTTATTGGGGGGCAATGGCTACACCTTC	CASSLLGGNGYTF
TRBV29-1	-	TRBD2	TRBJ2-1	TGCAGCGTTGAAGAGGTAGCGGGAGAAAGAGAGCAGTTCTTC	CSVEEVAGEREQFF
TRBV20-1	few	-	TRBJ2-7	TGCAGTGCTCGGCGAGGAAACACCTACGAGCAGTACTTC	CSARRGNTYEQYF
TRBV10-3	-	TRBD1	TRBJ2-7	TGTGCCACCTTGTCCACAGGGGGCAAGCGTCTCGAGCAGTACTTC	CATLSTGGKRLEQYF
TRBV29-1	once	-	TRBJ2-7	TGCAGCGTGGGGGAGGGGGATTACGAGCAGTACTTC	CSVGEGDYEQYF
TRBV10-2	-	TRBD2	TRBJ2-1	TGCGCCAGCAGTGTCCCGGGACTAAACTACAATGAGCAGTTCTTC	CASSVPGLNYNEQFF
TRBV12-3/TRBV12-4	-	-	TRBJ1-3	TGTGCCAGCAGCCCCTGGCAGCGGGGAAACACCATATATTTT	CASSPWQRGNTIYF
TRBV28	-	TRBD2	TRBJ2-2	TGTGCCAGCAGCCCCCAGGAAGCGGGAACCGGGGAGCTGTTTTTT	CASSPQEAGTGELFF
TRBV6-5	-	-	TRBJ2-7	TGTGCCAGCAGTTACTCGAGTAGGGGGGCGCTGAGCTACGAGCAGTACTTC	CASSYSSRGALSYEQYF
TRBV20-1	few	-	TRBJ1-3	TGCAGTGCAGCAGACCCCTCGGGAGGAAACACCATATATTTT	CSAADPSGGNTIYF
TRBV20-1	few	-	TRBJ2-7	TGCAGTGCTAGAGATCCGACAGCGTACGAGCAGTACTTC	CSARDPTAYEQYF